Listed below are T cell receptor beta chains from one sample, sequenced in a study of monozygotic twins with inflammatory bowel disease. For each CDR3 protein, TCRdb gives one entry from its re-call of the 5' RACE reads, without DNA. This sample's table reports fewer than 450,000 distinct CDR3 sequences. The sample taken for sequencing was blood. The receptors come from a human donor with ulcerative colitis or Crohn's disease, or a healthy co-twin of an affected twin (not recorded which). Both conserved end residues are part of each CDR3.

J gene: TRBJ2-2; V gene: TRBV7-3; CDR3 protein: CASSLNRGKGTGELFF
J gene: TRBJ1-6; V gene: TRBV5-1; CDR3 protein: CASSHGQPDSPLHF
J gene: TRBJ2-3; V gene: TRBV20-1; CDR3 protein: CSAPGTSGGAIDTQYF
J gene: TRBJ2-7; V gene: TRBV29-1; CDR3 protein: CSVEDWQGYEQYF
J gene: TRBJ1-3; V gene: TRBV7-2; CDR3 protein: CASSSWTGGGGNTIYF
J gene: TRBJ2-7; V gene: TRBV12-3/TRBV12-4; CDR3 protein: CASSLADTSYEQYF
J gene: TRBJ2-3; V gene: TRBV7-2; CDR3 protein: CASSLVSGGLGDTQYF
J gene: TRBJ2-5; V gene: TRBV24-1; CDR3 protein: CATSESTGGALETQYF
J gene: TRBJ2-2; V gene: TRBV5-1; CDR3 protein: CASSFFYSGGSLANTGELFF
J gene: TRBJ2-7; V gene: TRBV4-3; CDR3 protein: CASSQTGPYEQYF
J gene: TRBJ1-3; V gene: TRBV3-1; CDR3 protein: CASSQVLSSGNTIYF
J gene: TRBJ2-5; V gene: TRBV4-3; CDR3 protein: CASSQERVLAAQETQYF
J gene: TRBJ2-1; V gene: TRBV10-2; CDR3 protein: CASGLAGGRNEQFF
J gene: TRBJ2-2; V gene: TRBV5-5; CDR3 protein: CASSPEATNTGELFF
J gene: TRBJ1-1; V gene: TRBV18; CDR3 protein: CASSPQGGAEAFF
J gene: TRBJ2-7; V gene: TRBV5-1; CDR3 protein: CASTLQGPYSYEQYF
J gene: TRBJ1-2; V gene: TRBV30; CDR3 protein: CAWSYTNYGYTF
J gene: TRBJ2-5; V gene: TRBV4-3; CDR3 protein: CASSQDGRYEETQYF
J gene: TRBJ2-1; V gene: TRBV30; CDR3 protein: CAWSRQFSGGAVEQFF
J gene: TRBJ1-2; V gene: TRBV30; CDR3 protein: CAWSEAPGYTF
J gene: TRBJ2-7; V gene: TRBV7-9; CDR3 protein: CASSLISQGSPYEQYF
J gene: TRBJ1-1; V gene: TRBV5-1; CDR3 protein: CASSSGHLNTEAFF
J gene: TRBJ1-1; V gene: TRBV6-2/TRBV6-3; CDR3 protein: CASVGWTIQRGTEAFF
J gene: TRBJ2-6; V gene: TRBV9; CDR3 protein: CASSVESLGYHSGANVLTF
J gene: TRBJ2-1; V gene: TRBV6-1; CDR3 protein: CASRRTGSMPYNEQFF
J gene: TRBJ1-1; V gene: TRBV14; CDR3 protein: CASSQVTTGTSEAFF
J gene: TRBJ2-5; V gene: TRBV5-1; CDR3 protein: CASSLPGQGQETQYF
J gene: TRBJ2-7; V gene: TRBV20-1; CDR3 protein: CSASRGPYEQYF
J gene: TRBJ1-5; V gene: TRBV6-1; CDR3 protein: CASSEYDPFDTGGIQPQHF
J gene: TRBJ2-1; V gene: TRBV14; CDR3 protein: CASSQGLYNEQIF
J gene: TRBJ2-1; V gene: TRBV20-1; CDR3 protein: CSASMGIKNEQFF
J gene: TRBJ2-2; V gene: TRBV5-5; CDR3 protein: CASSYTGTITGELFF
J gene: TRBJ1-5; V gene: TRBV3-1; CDR3 protein: CASSQMGAGGSQPQHF
J gene: TRBJ2-1; V gene: TRBV6-2/TRBV6-3; CDR3 protein: CASSPRGRRGANNEQFF
J gene: TRBJ2-3; V gene: TRBV3-1; CDR3 protein: CASSQRGGRRDTQYF
J gene: TRBJ2-5; V gene: TRBV5-1; CDR3 protein: CASSSGQRQETQYF
J gene: TRBJ2-3; V gene: TRBV9; CDR3 protein: CASSVVGDSTDTQYF
J gene: TRBJ2-1; V gene: TRBV5-1; CDR3 protein: CASSLAPGTGAYNEQFF
J gene: TRBJ2-1; V gene: TRBV9; CDR3 protein: CASSSELSNEQFF
J gene: TRBJ1-1; V gene: TRBV20-1; CDR3 protein: CSAIQGWGTEAFF
J gene: TRBJ2-5; V gene: TRBV11-2; CDR3 protein: CASSRGTGGLLQETQYF
J gene: TRBJ2-5; V gene: TRBV5-1; CDR3 protein: CASSLILAGGIQETQYF
J gene: TRBJ2-1; V gene: TRBV7-3; CDR3 protein: CASSLNGPSQGEQFF
J gene: TRBJ2-7; V gene: TRBV7-9; CDR3 protein: CASSPSTYEQYF
J gene: TRBJ2-7; V gene: TRBV12-3/TRBV12-4; CDR3 protein: CASTVMTGESYEQYF
J gene: TRBJ1-5; V gene: TRBV4-3; CDR3 protein: CASSPWRGNQPQHF
J gene: TRBJ1-1; V gene: TRBV7-2; CDR3 protein: CASSSTGGARTEAFF
J gene: TRBJ1-3; V gene: TRBV6-1; CDR3 protein: CASTDLQGTGNTIYF